This record concerns one TCR beta chain sequence. Antigen specificity is unknown. These data belong to a study of Ad26.COV2.S vaccination and SARS-CoV-2 variants. Specified treatment: approximately 18 received Ad26.COV2.S at low or high dose, single or two shots; 5 received placebo; per-sample allocation not given. Day 63 after the first injection of vaccine or placebo was the sampling time. General observations from the study: Greater spike-specific TCR breadth was seen in vaccine recipients than in placebo recipients. Substantial breadth in spike-specific CD8+ and CD4+ T cell responses was reportedly seen after vaccination.

The germline V and J ends were trimmed by 0 bases and 1 base, with 11 bases remaining between them. Germline V CDR1 and CDR2: MNHEY, SVGEGT. CDR3 length equals 16 residues. This table comes from immunoSEQ multiplex PCR, and its TCRdb copy is limited to in-frame clones, with some not included. The sample has over 450,000 clones; 89% are singletons. The sequencing used peripheral blood, collected in a trial of Ad26.COV2.S vaccine versus placebo. The chain couples TRBV6-2 or TRBV6-3 to TRBJ2-3; the D gene is possibly TRBD1 (6 bases). This receptor was identified in a person between 18 and 65 years old who received the Ad26.COV2.S COVID-19 vaccine or a placebo. This chain's CDR3 is CASSYSSRTGTDTQYF. The CDR3 DNA follows: TGTGCCAGCAGTTACTCGTCCAGGACAGGCACAGATACGCAGTATTTT.